This TCR beta chain was recorded in a study of CD8 T cells in Susac syndrome. CD8+ and CD4+ T cells taken from blood had their TCR beta sequenced. Negative isolation yielded CD4+ and CD8+ T cells, and FACS enriched TEMRA cells. Findings and limits, study-wide: The number of individuals included in the study's TCR sequencing and HLA analysis was acknowledged as relatively small.

A note on this clonotype: Its cognate antigen is unknown.

After extraction with the RNeasy kit, roughly 0.5 to 1 ug of the RNA was reverse transcribed using random hexamers. Amplification of TCR beta CDR3 by immunoSEQ multiplex PCR spanned 54 Vbeta and 13 Jbeta. TCRdb re-called the immunoSEQ multiplex PCR reads through MiXCR, storing one row per CDR3 protein. The sample includes about 430,000 distinct CDR3 sequences, approximately 85% of them seen just once. The CDR3 has 12 amino acids. The germline V gene encodes CDR1 DFQATT and CDR2 SNEGSKA (reference sequence). The V end was cut by 0 bases, the J end by 7 bases, with 8 bases between. The chain joins TRBV20-1 to TRBJ2-3; maybe TRBD1 (5 bases). Sample: CD8+ T cells from PBMCs. The clonotype originates from a human donor with multiple sclerosis. CDR3 protein: CSARDWGNTQYF. CDR3 in DNA: TGCAGTGCTAGAGATTGGGGCAATACGCAGTATTTT.